Shown below are 18 T cell receptor beta chains from a single sample sequenced in a study of shared clonotypes between healthy human individuals. Generated by immunoSEQ multiplex PCR, the TCRdb table keeps only in-frame clones and is missing some. The sample has about 2.3 million clones; over 90% are singletons. Sequenced sample: naive CD4+ T cells from PBMCs. Sample subset: CD45RA+ positively selected. The source of these receptors is a man aged 18 to 35 in good health. Some clones in this sample may be carry-over from other donors' samples.

V gene TRBV28 combines with J gene TRBJ2-1; maybe TRBD1 (6 bases). The germline V gene has CDR1 MDHEN and CDR2 SYDVKM. Trimming removed 6 bases at V and 11 bases at J, with 17 bases between. The CDR3 has 13 amino acids. This chain's CDR3 is CASSPYLDSKQFF. The CDR3 nucleotides read TGTGCCAGCAGCCCTTACTTGGACAGCAAGCAGTTCTTC.

CDR3: CASSSGTLVSNQPQHF. The DNA of the CDR3 is TGTGCCAGCAGCTCAGGGACACTCGTCAGCAATCAGCCCCAGCATTTT. V gene TRBV7-9 combines with J gene TRBJ1-5; the D gene is possibly TRBD1 (6 bases). Germline lookup yields CDR1 SEHNR and CDR2 FQNEAQ (reference sequence). Between the trimmed V and J ends, which lost 4 bases and 1 base, there was a span of 14 bases. CDR3 length equals 16 residues.

The chain combines TRBV28 with TRBJ1-2; D uncertain. V lost 7 bases to trimming and J lost 4 bases, with 19 bases between them. Germline V gene lookup returns CDR1 MDHEN and CDR2 SYDVKM. The CDR3 has 15 residues. The CDR3 sequence: CASTTQPGIVYGYTF. CDR3 nucleotides: TGTGCCAGCACCACGCAACCGGGGATCGTCTATGGCTACACCTTC.

This clone was counted only a few times. Other DNA sequences within the sample encode an identical CDR3. The chain has TRBV28 and TRBJ2-5, with D hard to call. The V end lost 6 bases, the J end lost 4 bases, and 3 bases lay between the germline ends. The CDR3 spans 10 residues. CDR1 is MDHEN and CDR2 is SYDVKM in the germline V gene. CDR3 in DNA: TGTGCCAGCAGGAGAGAGACCCAGTACTTC. This sequence encodes CASRRETQYF.

This clone was observed a single time. The gene calls are TRBV5-8 and TRBJ2-7; TRBD1 aligns across 7 bases. V shed 1 base and J 4 bases; nucleotides not matched to a gene: 11. Looked up from germline, CDR1 is SGHTS and CDR2 is YDEGEE. The CDR3 totals 16 residues. CDR3 DNA sequence: TGTGCCAGCAGCTTGAGAGGGGGCGCGGCTGGTTACGAGCAGTACTTC. Translation: CASSLRGGAAGYEQYF. The full variable domain, in which reference TRBV5-8 and TRBJ2-7 provide the parts outside the CDR3, is EAGVTQSPTHLIKTRGQQATLRCSPISGHTSVYWYQQALGLGLQFLLWYDEGEERNRGNFPPRFSGRQFPNYSSELNVNALELEDSALYLCASSLRGGAAGYEQYFGPGTRLTVT.

The chain joins TRBV6-6 to TRBJ2-1; D unclear. CDR3 length equals 14 residues. The V end was cut by 0 bases, the J end by 5 bases, with 8 bases between. The V gene's germline CDR1 is MNHNY and CDR2 SVGAGI (reference sequence). CDR3 DNA: TGTGCCAGCAGTTACTCGACCAGAAACAATGAGCAGTTCTTC. Protein: CASSYSTRNNEQFF.

V and J are TRBV19 and TRBJ1-1; possibly TRBD1 for D (5 bases). With 3 bases removed from V and 5 bases from J, the gap between germline ends came to 19 bases. Germline V lookup: CDR1 LNHDA, CDR2 SQIVND (reference sequence). The CDR3 spans 16 residues. Here the CDR3 DNA reads TGTGCCAGTAGTATCGGGTGGGGCGGTTTAGGAACTGAAGCTTTCTTT. It encodes CASSIGWGGLGTEAFF.

This clone was detected only a few times. This chain joins TRBV19 and TRBJ1-5, with 7 bases aligning to TRBD1. Germline loops: CDR1 LNHDA, CDR2 SQIVND (reference sequence). The CDR3 consists of 16 residues. The V and J ends lost 7 bases and 4 bases, in that order; junction bases with no gene match: 13. This CDR3 is CASTEREGQPNQPQHF. CDR3 in DNA: TGTGCCAGTACCGAGAGAGAGGGACAGCCTAATCAGCCCCAGCATTTT.

The chain uses TRBV29-1 and TRBJ2-6; TRBD2 aligns across 7 bases. The V and J ends lost 2 bases and 0 bases, in that order; junction bases with no gene match: 10. The germline V gene has CDR1 SQVTM and CDR2 ANQGSEA. CDR3 length: 18 residues. Here the CDR3 reads CSVEFFRGLPSGANVLTF. Here the CDR3 DNA reads TGCAGCGTTGAATTCTTCCGGGGACTACCCTCTGGGGCCAACGTCCTGACTTTC.

The V call is TRBV28, the J call TRBJ2-2; the D is unclear. Trimming shortened V by 4 bases and J by 3 bases, and 9 bases separated the two germline ends. This CDR3 is built from 14 residues. Germline values: CDR1 MDHEN, CDR2 SYDVKM. The CDR3 coding sequence is TGTGCCAGCAGTTCGGCAGACTACACCGGGGAGCTGTTTTTT. It translates to CASSSADYTGELFF.

This clone appeared a single time. The chain links TRBV7-2 to TRBJ2-3; D call uncertain. CDR3 length equals 13 residues. The ends were cut back, 4 bases at V and 7 bases at J, with 12 bases in the middle. The germline gives CDR1 SGHTA, CDR2 FQGNSA. CDR3 loop: CASSSQRVNTQYF. The CDR3 region has the DNA TGTGCCAGCAGCTCTCAACGGGTTAATACGCAGTATTTT.

The chain carries TRBV7-2 and TRBJ1-1, with TRBD1 matching over 8 bases. CDR3 size: 12 residues. Germline-derived CDR1 and CDR2 are SGHTA and FQGNSA. After removal of 5 bases from V and 7 bases from J, the junction contained 3 bases not matched to a gene. The CDR3 nucleotides read TGTGCCAGCAGCCGGGACAGGATTGAAGCTTTCTTT. Its translation is CASSRDRIEAFF.

The gene calls are TRBV19 and TRBJ2-7; D might be TRBD2 (6 bases). CDR3 length: 14 residues. Germline CDR1 and CDR2: LNHDA and SQIVND (reference sequence). V shed 9 bases and J shed 1 base, with 16 bases lying between them. CDR3 nucleotide sequence: TGTGCCAGCAAAACTCAAGCGGGTTCCTACGAGCAGTACTTC. Translation gives CASKTQAGSYEQYF.

The gene calls are TRBV12-5 and TRBJ1-2, with TRBD1 as a possible D gene (6 bases). The CDR3 has 16 amino acids. V lost 4 bases and J lost 6, with 21 bases in between. Germline loops: CDR1 LGHNT, CDR2 FRNRAP. This CDR3 reads CASGWEEGVGRDGYTF. The CDR3 DNA reads TGTGCTAGTGGTTGGGAGGAGGGGGTTGGGCGAGATGGCTACACCTTC.

The V gene is TRBV7-8, the J gene TRBJ1-1, with a possible D match to TRBD1 (5 bases). The germline CDR1 and CDR2 sequences are SGHVS and FQNEAQ. Trimming took off 5 bases at V and 3 bases at J, with 16 bases between the two ends. The CDR3 is 15 residues long. The CDR3 protein is CASSLPGYPYTEAFF. CDR3 sequence (DNA): TGTGCCAGCAGCCTCCCAGGGTATCCGTACACTGAAGCTTTCTTT.

A single count supports this clone. This chain joins TRBV20-1 and TRBJ2-5; a weak D match, TRBD2 (5 bases). This CDR3 has 11 residues. CDR1 is DFQATT, CDR2 SNEGSKA, per germline (reference sequence). V was pared by 3 bases and J by 7 bases, with 9 bases between. DNA for the CDR3: TGCAGTGCTAGTATCCGGGGGACCCAGTACTTC. It is translated as CSASIRGTQYF.

J is TRBJ1-5 and V is TRBV6-6, with TRBD1 matching over 11 bases. Germline V gene sequence: CDR1 MNHNY, CDR2 SVGAGI (reference sequence). This CDR3 region has 14 residues. Trimming took 6 bases from V and 4 from J; bases not matched to a gene: 2. DNA of the CDR3: TGTGCCAGCAGAAGGGACAGGGGGAATCAGCCCCAGCATTTT. Amino acids: CASRRDRGNQPQHF.

The chain carries TRBV4-1 and TRBJ2-1; 9 positions agree with TRBD2. The CDR3 sequence is 15 residues long. Losses at the gene ends were 5 bases for V and 0 bases for J; bases not matched to a gene: 2. Per the germline V gene, CDR1 is MGHRA and CDR2 is YSYEKL. CDR3 in amino acids: CASSISGSSYNEQFF. The CDR3 coding sequence is TGCGCCAGCAGCATTAGCGGGAGCTCCTACAATGAGCAGTTCTTC.